The 5 T cell receptor beta chains reported below all come from one sample, sequenced in a study of control samples from healthy donors and cancer patients. The table came from immunoSEQ multiplex PCR; TCRdb's copy has only in-frame clones and leaves some out. Among some 250,000 clones, over 75% were seen once, and the ten largest hold roughly 13%. Material for sequencing was PBMCs. The origin of the receptors is a woman aged 60 to 75 with lung cancer.

The chain combines TRBV6-5 with TRBJ2-1; D unclear. This CDR3 contains 13 residues. V lost 2 bases and J lost 3, with 5 bases in between. Germline CDR1 MNHEY, CDR2 SVGAGI. CDR3 nucleotide sequence: TGTGCCAGCAGTTACGACTTCTACAATGAGCAGTTCTTC. The encoded protein is CASSYDFYNEQFF.

V usage is TRBV30 and J usage is TRBJ1-6, with a weak D call TRBD1 (6 bases). There are 13 residues in the CDR3. Germline V lookup: CDR1 GTSNPN, CDR2 SVGIG (reference sequence). Trimming removed 2 bases at V and 11 bases at J, with 13 bases between. The CDR3 DNA sequence: TGTGCCTGGAGTAGCCAGGGGCGGGCACCCCTCCACTTT. Translated, it gives CAWSSQGRAPLHF.

The rearrangement joins TRBV28 to TRBJ1-6; D uncertain. The V gene lost 6 bases and the J gene lost 7 bases, with 7 bases spanning the gap. Germline CDR1 and CDR2: MDHEN and SYDVKM. The CDR3 spans 12 residues. The CDR3 region has the DNA TGTGCCAGCAGCCTGGTCAATTCACCCCTCCACTTT. It codes for CASSLVNSPLHF.

The V and J genes are TRBV28 and TRBJ2-7; 8 bases are a match to TRBD2. There are 13 residues in the CDR3. Germline CDR1 is MDHEN and CDR2 is SYDVKM. V was pared by 8 bases and J by 2 bases, with 5 bases of the junction left unmatched. CDR3 nucleotide sequence: TGTGCCAGCCGGGGGGGAGACCCCTACGAGCAGTACTTC. Amino acids: CASRGGDPYEQYF.

V gene TRBV7-9 combines with J gene TRBJ2-3, with D possibly TRBD2 on 7 matching bases. The V gene lost 2 bases and the J gene lost 0 bases, with 21 bases spanning the gap. The CDR3 spans 19 residues. Germline assignment: CDR1 SEHNR and CDR2 FQNEAQ (reference sequence). Here the CDR3 DNA reads TGTGCCAGCAGCTTAAATTTAGCCTGGGGGGGGGCTAGCACAGATACGCAGTATTTT. Its translation is CASSLNLAWGGASTDTQYF.